The next 14 T cell receptor beta chains were all read from a single sample in a study of blood T cell repertoires in COVID-19. The repertoire was sequenced with immunoSEQ multiplex PCR; TCRdb's copy has only in-frame clones and lacks some. Found here are around 200,000 clones, about 88% of them singletons; the top ten hold less than 3%. Sequencing was performed on peripheral blood. Every receptor here comes from a man in his forties with active or convalescent COVID-19.

CDR3 loop: CASSYQGHGTEKLFF. CDR3 sequence (DNA): TGTGCCAGCAGTTATCAGGGACACGGTACGGAAAAACTGTTTTTT. The V and J genes are TRBV6-2 or TRBV6-3 and TRBJ1-4; the D gene is possibly TRBD1 (6 bases). Trimming stripped 3 bases from V and 8 bases from J, with 16 bases between. CDR1 MNHEY and CDR2 SVGEGT come from the germline V gene. CDR3 length: 15 amino acids.

The rearrangement links TRBV25-1 to TRBJ1-1, with 11 nucleotides matching TRBD1. From germline, CDR1 is MGHDK and CDR2 SYGVNS. J was trimmed by 3 bases and V by 3 bases; bases with no gene match: 9. The CDR3 runs to 17 residues. The CDR3 DNA follows: TGTGCCAGCAGTGAGACCGGGACAGGGGGATTTGACACTGAAGCTTTCTTT. Protein product: CASSETGTGGFDTEAFF.

J is TRBJ2-2 and V is TRBV7-6; 8 bases are a match to TRBD2. The length of the CDR3 is 17 residues. J was trimmed by 0 bases and V by 0 bases; bases with no gene match: 3. CDR1 is SGHVS and CDR2 is FNYEAQ in the germline V gene. CDR3 nucleotide sequence: TGTGCCAGCAGCTTAGCTAGCGGGGCCCCGAACACCGGGGAGCTGTTTTTT. As protein: CASSLASGAPNTGELFF. Using reference TRBV7-6 and TRBJ2-2 for the parts outside the CDR3, the full variable domain is GAGVSQSPRYKVTKRGQDVALRCDPISGHVSLYWYRQALGQGPEFLTYFNYEAQQDKSGLPNDRFSAERPEGSISTLTIQRTEQRDSAMYRCASSLASGAPNTGELFFGEGSRLTVL.

The V call is TRBV5-4, the J call TRBJ1-2, with D tentatively TRBD1 (6 bases). CDR1 and CDR2 (germline): SGHNT, YYREEE (reference sequence). The V gene lost 1 base and the J gene lost 5 bases, with 9 bases spanning the gap. The CDR3 has 13 amino acids. The CDR3 DNA reads as TGTGCCAGCAGCTTGACAGGGCCTTATGGCTACACCTTC. Translation: CASSLTGPYGYTF.

The chain links TRBV7-6 to TRBJ2-5; perhaps TRBD2 as D (6 bases). CDR1 SGHVS and CDR2 FNYEAQ come from the germline V gene. The V end lost 6 bases, the J end lost 5 bases, and 19 bases lay between the germline ends. The CDR3 runs 15 residues. CDR3 region: CASRRDASPEETQYF. The CDR3, as DNA: TGTGCCAGCAGGCGGGATGCGAGCCCCGAGGAGACCCAGTACTTC.

The chain has TRBV28 and TRBJ2-7; TRBD2 agrees at 13 bases. The V and J ends lost 2 bases and 3 bases, in that order; junction bases with no gene match: 1. CDR3 size: 15 residues. Germline loops: CDR1 MDHEN, CDR2 SYDVKM. Here the CDR3 reads CASSLRLAGGYEQYF. Here the CDR3 DNA reads TGTGCCAGCAGTTTAAGACTAGCGGGAGGCTACGAGCAGTACTTC.

The chain has TRBV6-2 or TRBV6-3 and TRBJ2-1; TRBD2 aligns across 8 bases. The CDR3 runs to 14 residues. The J segment lost 4 bases and the V segment lost 4 bases, leaving 3 bases of the junction unmatched. Germline CDR1 is MNHEY and CDR2 is SVGEGT. Here the CDR3 reads CASSFSGGYNEQFF. CDR3 DNA sequence: TGTGCCAGCAGTTTCAGCGGGGGTTACAATGAGCAGTTCTTC.

The chain employs TRBV2 and TRBJ2-3; 8 bases are a match to TRBD2. The germline gives CDR1 SNHLY, CDR2 FYNNEI. The CDR3 totals 14 residues. The V and J ends lost 7 bases and 2 bases, in that order; junction bases with no gene match: 5. The CDR3 region has the DNA TGTGCCAGCACGGAGACTAGCGACACAGATACGCAGTATTTT. Its translation: CASTETSDTDTQYF.

The chain carries TRBV2 and TRBJ2-5; 9 nucleotides align to TRBD2. Germline assignment: CDR1 SNHLY and CDR2 FYNNEI. After removal of 0 bases from V and 0 bases from J, the junction contained 2 bases not matched to a gene. The CDR3 runs 16 residues. The CDR3, as DNA: TGTGCCAGCAGTGAAGCCCTAGCGGGGTACCAAGAGACCCAGTACTTC. Amino acids: CASSEALAGYQETQYF.

CDR3 amino acids: CASSSSPPPAGGPRREQYF. The CDR3 DNA follows: TGTGCCAGCAGTTCTTCCCCACCGCCAGCGGGGGGGCCGAGGCGCGAGCAGTACTTC. The chain joins TRBV6-2 or TRBV6-3 to TRBJ2-7; 10 bases are shared with TRBD2. CDR1 MNHEY and CDR2 SVGEGT come from the germline V gene. This CDR3 is 19 amino acids long. Trimming removed 4 bases from V and 6 bases from J; junction bases left unmatched: 21.

This chain uses TRBV3-1 (or the pseudogene TRBV3-2) with TRBJ1-5; D is uncertain. V lost 3 bases and J lost 4, with 16 bases in between. CDR3 length: 16 residues. CDR1 LGHDT and CDR2 YNNKEL come from the germline V gene (reference sequence). CDR3: CASSQIDEQNNQPQHF. The CDR3 nucleotides read TGTGCCAGCAGCCAGATTGACGAACAGAATAATCAGCCCCAGCATTTT.

The chain has TRBV5-1 and TRBJ2-7; 7 bases match TRBD1. CDR1 is SGHRS and CDR2 is YFSETQ in the germline V gene. The CDR3 sequence is 15 residues long. V lost 4 bases to trimming and J lost 0 bases; unmatched junction nucleotides: 7. CDR3 residues: CASSPGTASSYEQYF. For the CDR3, the DNA is TGCGCCAGCAGCCCGGGGACAGCCAGCTCCTACGAGCAGTACTTC.

There are a few counts of this clone. J is TRBJ2-1 and V is TRBV4-1, with D possibly being TRBD2 (6 bases). V lost 3 bases and J lost 2, with 11 bases in between. Germline CDR1 MGHRA, CDR2 YSYEKL. This CDR3 spans 15 amino acids. For the CDR3, the DNA is TGCGCCAGCAGCCAGACCGGAGGGCCCTACAATGAGCAGTTCTTC. Translated: CASSQTGGPYNEQFF.

This chain uses TRBV30 with TRBJ2-3; 8 bases fit TRBD2. V lost 2 bases to trimming and J lost 5 bases; unmatched junction nucleotides: 6. The germline CDR1 and CDR2 sequences are GTSNPN and SVGIG (reference sequence). The CDR3 contains 14 residues. The CDR3: CAWSRGGQGDTQYF. In nucleotides, the CDR3 is TGTGCCTGGAGTCGCGGGGGGCAAGGAGATACGCAGTATTTT.